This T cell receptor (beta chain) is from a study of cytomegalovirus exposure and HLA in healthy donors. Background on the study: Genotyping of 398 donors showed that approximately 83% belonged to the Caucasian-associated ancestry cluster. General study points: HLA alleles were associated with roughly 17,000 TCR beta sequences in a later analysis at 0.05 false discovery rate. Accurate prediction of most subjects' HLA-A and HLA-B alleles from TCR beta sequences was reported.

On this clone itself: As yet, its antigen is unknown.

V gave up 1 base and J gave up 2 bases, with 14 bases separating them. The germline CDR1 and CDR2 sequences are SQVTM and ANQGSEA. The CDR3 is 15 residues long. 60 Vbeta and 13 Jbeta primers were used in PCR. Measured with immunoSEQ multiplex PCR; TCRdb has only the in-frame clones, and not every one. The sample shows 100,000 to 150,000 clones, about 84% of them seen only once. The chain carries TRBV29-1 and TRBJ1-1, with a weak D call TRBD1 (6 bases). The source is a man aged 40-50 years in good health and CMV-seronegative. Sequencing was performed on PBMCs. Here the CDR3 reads CSVEAQTGINTEAFF. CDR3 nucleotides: TGCAGCGTTGAAGCACAAACAGGGATCAACACTGAAGCTTTCTTT.